The rows below give T cell receptor beta chains drawn from one sample of a study of CD8 T cells in ankylosing spondylitis. One entry per CDR3 protein results from TCRdb running MiXCR on the 5' RACE reads. Of around 130,000 distinct CDR3 sequences in the sample, roughly 18% are singletons; the top ten hold approximately 30%. Sequencing was performed on blood, either unsorted or a sorted T cell fraction (not recorded which). These receptors originate from a male donor with ankylosing spondylitis. CDR3s include the opening cysteine and the closing phenylalanine or tryptophan. D genes are given only for firm matches. Only some rows state a clone size, as once, few, many or a class for expanded clones.

j_call clone_size d_call v_call cdr3_nt cdr3_aa
TRBJ2-2 NA TRBD1 TRBV24-1 TGTGCCACCAGTGACCTCCAGACAGGGCTAGACACCGGGGAGCTGTTTTTT CATSDLQTGLDTGELFF
TRBJ2-3 NA NA TRBV4-3 TGCGCCAGCAGCCAGTTTGGGGGACAAGGAGATACGCAGTATTTT CASSQFGGQGDTQYF
TRBJ2-3 few TRBD2 TRBV7-9 TGTGCCAGCAGCGACTCACTAGCGGGAGCTGAGACAGATACGCAGTATTTT CASSDSLAGAETDTQYF
TRBJ2-5 NA NA TRBV27 TGTGCCAGCAGGACCAGCAATTACCAAGAGACCCAGTACTTC CASRTSNYQETQYF
TRBJ1-6 few NA TRBV11-2 TGTGCCAGCAGTGTACAGCCCTATAATTCACCCCTCCACTTT CASSVQPYNSPLHF
TRBJ2-5 NA TRBD2 TRBV20-1 TGCAGTGCCGACGGACTAGCGGAAGAAGAGACCCAGTACTTC CSADGLAEEETQYF
TRBJ1-5 few NA TRBV9 TGTGCCAGCAGCGTATCAGGTTTTAATCAGCCCCAGCATTTT CASSVSGFNQPQHF
TRBJ2-7 few NA TRBV2 TGTGCCAGCAGTAATTTATACGAGCAGTACTTC CASSNLYEQYF
TRBJ1-2 few NA TRBV12-3/TRBV12-4 TGTGCCAGCAGTGCGACCCAACAGCCGAACTATGGCTACACCTTC CASSATQQPNYGYTF
TRBJ2-7 NA TRBD1 TRBV27 TGTGCCAGCAGTTTGCTGGACAGGGCTTCCGAGCAGTACTTC CASSLLDRASEQYF
TRBJ2-7 NA NA TRBV5-4 TGTGCCAGCAGGCCGGGACCCTCGGGGAATTACGAGCAGTACTTC CASRPGPSGNYEQYF
TRBJ1-1 NA NA TRBV27 TGTGCCAGCACAGGGAACACTGAAGCTTTCTTT CASTGNTEAFF
TRBJ2-1 few NA TRBV27 TGTGCCAGCAGCCCCCGGGGGCGCGCTAGCGGCTACAATGAGCAGTTCTTC CASSPRGRASGYNEQFF
TRBJ2-7 few NA TRBV28 TGTGCCAGCAGTTCCCTAGACCAAACCTACGAGCAGTACTTC CASSSLDQTYEQYF
TRBJ2-1 many TRBD1 TRBV29-1 TGCAGCGTTGAGTCCGGGACAGGGCTTCTTCGAAATGAGCAGTTCTTC CSVESGTGLLRNEQFF
TRBJ2-2 NA NA TRBV29-1 TGCAGCGTTGAACGGCTAGCTGACACCGGGGAGCTGTTTTTT CSVERLADTGELFF
TRBJ2-5 NA TRBD2 TRBV12-3/TRBV12-4 TGTGCCTGTAGTGGGGGGGAAAAGACCCAGTACTTC CACSGGEKTQYF
TRBJ2-7 few NA TRBV27 TGTGCCAGCAGTTTATCGACTGGGAGAGGGTCGGACGAGCAGTACTTC CASSLSTGRGSDEQYF
TRBJ1-1 few NA TRBV7-8 TGTGCCAGCAGCCCCCTCCGTCGTCCAAACGCTGAAGCTTTCTTT CASSPLRRPNAEAFF
TRBJ2-2 NA TRBD2 TRBV4-1 TGCGCCAGCAGCCAAGTACGACTAGCGGGAGTCGCTAACACCGGGGAGCTGTTTTTT CASSQVRLAGVANTGELFF
TRBJ1-1 few NA TRBV12-3/TRBV12-4 TGTGCCAGCAGTTTGGCAGGGAAATCGGTGAACACTGAAGCTTTCTTT CASSLAGKSVNTEAFF
TRBJ2-5 many TRBD2 TRBV2 TGTGCCAGCAGTGTTTCGGCTAGCGGGAGGGTGGAAGAGACCCAGTACTTC CASSVSASGRVEETQYF
TRBJ2-1 NA TRBD2 TRBV7-8 TGTGCCAGCACCCTGGAGATAGGACTAGCGGAAGGTTGGGGCAATGAGCAGTTCTTC CASTLEIGLAEGWGNEQFF
TRBJ2-5 NA TRBD2 TRBV28 TGTGCCAGCAGTTTTGCCGCGGGAGGAGAGACCCAGTACTTC CASSFAAGGETQYF
TRBJ2-7 few TRBD2 TRBV4-2 TGTGCCAGCAGCCATACTAGCGGAGGCTCCTACGAGCAGTACTTC CASSHTSGGSYEQYF
TRBJ2-7 NA NA TRBV7-9 TGTGCCAGCAGACTAGGGGGAGACTCCTACGAGCAGTACTTC CASRLGGDSYEQYF
TRBJ2-6 NA NA TRBV7-9 TGTGCCAGCAGCTTAGGCACTGGGGCCAACGTCCTGACTTTC CASSLGTGANVLTF
TRBJ1-5 few TRBD1 TRBV4-1 TGCGCCAGCAGCCAAGGTGTTGGGGGACAGGATCAGCCCCAGCATTTT CASSQGVGGQDQPQHF
TRBJ2-1 NA NA TRBV7-6 TGTGCCAGCAGCTCCCGGGAGTCTGAGCAGTTCTTC CASSSRESEQFF